This TCR beta chain was retrieved from a study of blood T cell repertoires in COVID-19 (dated by TCRdb to about 2020). Regarding the complete study: Samples from collaborators originated in the United States, Italy and Spain and spanned both the acute and convalescent phases of COVID-19. The sample metadata nearly always contained a de-identified subject ID, COVID-19 status, age in years and sex. Where available, HLA class I and class II types were obtained from metadata supplied by the sample provider rather than from assay-based typing. Subjects who had been exposed to COVID-19, were actively infected with it, or had recovered from it provided the deeply sampled blood TCRbeta repertoires that made up the dataset. The samples were drawn from the first 160 participants of the ongoing ImmuneRACE study and from 950 to 1,500 subjects provided by 6 global collaborators. The prospective study material was composed of cDNA or gDNA derived from T cells, B-cell-depleted T cells, or PBMCs. The repertoires were made available in a free public database intended to serve as a resource for research on the immune response to SARS-CoV-2.

Points the paper makes about the study in general: The amount of clinical and demographic metadata varied by source and participant and was provided uncurated.

One collaborating source in Seattle enrolled patients during active infection and followed them longitudinally through the course of disease. The collaborating institutions used their own protocols to collect whole blood in K2EDTA tubes. For TCRbeta analysis, collaborators shipped samples as frozen whole blood, isolated PBMCs, or DNA extracted from either of those sample types. The immunoSEQ Assay, a bias-controlled multiplex PCR, was used to amplify TCRbeta CDR3 regions from genomic DNA. In the paper's pipeline: Within the assay, amplification of reference gene primers was used to estimate how many nucleated cells each sample contained. Sequence reads were collapsed and filtered to measure the absolute abundance of every unique TCRbeta CDR3 rearrangement. For each sample, productive Simpson clonality was calculated by taking the square root of Simpson's diversity index across productive rearrangements. In its TCRdb copy, this immuneACCESS table keeps in-frame sequences only and misses some clones. Where compared with another copy, unresolved V genes explain less than half of these, and the others have no known cause. V and J calls and clone size are those listed in that table; D and trimming were worked out from the DNA. This sample gives about 210,000 clones in total; 85% of them show up just once. The ten largest clones add up to 0.95% of the sample.

On this clone itself: Its antigen remains unidentified. An end of the junction differs from the germline gene, which may be a read error.

CDR1 and CDR2 are drawn from the germline V gene (reference sequence): SEHNR, FQNEAQ. The CDR3 spans 12 residues, from the cysteine through the phenylalanine. Of all the DNA, just the CDR3 is kept, 36 bases in frame from base 1. This sequence uses TRBV7-9 and TRBJ1-1; the best D guess is TRBD1, with 5 bases matching. This clonotype was sampled from a man in his sixties with COVID-19, enrolled during active disease. The sample was peripheral blood. The sequence in DNA is TGTGCCAGCAGCTTAGAGGGGACTGGAGCTTTCTTT. It translates as CASSLEGTGAFF.